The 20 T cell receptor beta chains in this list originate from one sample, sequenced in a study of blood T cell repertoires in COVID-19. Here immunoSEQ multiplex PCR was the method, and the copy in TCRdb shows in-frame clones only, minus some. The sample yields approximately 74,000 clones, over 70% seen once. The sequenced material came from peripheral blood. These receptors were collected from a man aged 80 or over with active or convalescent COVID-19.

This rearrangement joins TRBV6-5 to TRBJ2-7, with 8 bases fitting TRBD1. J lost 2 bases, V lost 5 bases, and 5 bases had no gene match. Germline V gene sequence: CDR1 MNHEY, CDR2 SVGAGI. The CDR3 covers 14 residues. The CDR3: CASSRQGTTYEQYF. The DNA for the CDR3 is TGTGCCAGCAGTCGACAGGGGACGACCTACGAGCAGTACTTC.

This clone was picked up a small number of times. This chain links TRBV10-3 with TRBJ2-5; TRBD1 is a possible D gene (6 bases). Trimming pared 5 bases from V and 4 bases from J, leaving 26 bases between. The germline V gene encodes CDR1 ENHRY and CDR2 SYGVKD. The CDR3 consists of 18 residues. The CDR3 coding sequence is TGTGCCATCAGTAAGGGGGTGGTCCAGGTGGGATCGGGAGAGACCCAGTACTTC. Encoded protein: CAISKGVVQVGSGETQYF.

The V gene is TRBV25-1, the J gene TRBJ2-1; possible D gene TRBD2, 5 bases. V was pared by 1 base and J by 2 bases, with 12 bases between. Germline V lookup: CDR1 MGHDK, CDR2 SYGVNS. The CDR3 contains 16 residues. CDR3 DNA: TGTGCCAGCAGTGAATTTCGGCGGGCCACCTACAATGAGCAGTTCTTC. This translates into CASSEFRRATYNEQFF.

This CDR3 reads CASSLRGAPTDTQYF. The CDR3 DNA reads as TGTGCCAGCAGCCTACGGGGGGCTCCAACAGATACGCAGTATTTT. The V call is TRBV11-1, the J call TRBJ2-3; maybe TRBD2 (7 bases). This CDR3 comprises 15 residues. Germline loops: CDR1 SGHAT, CDR2 FQDESV (reference sequence). Trimming left V 5 bases short and J 3 bases short, with 15 bases between.

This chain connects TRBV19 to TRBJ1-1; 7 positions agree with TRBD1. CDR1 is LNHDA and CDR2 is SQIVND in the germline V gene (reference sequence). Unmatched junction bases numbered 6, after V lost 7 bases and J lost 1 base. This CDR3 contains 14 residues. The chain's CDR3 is CASTIGQANTEAFF. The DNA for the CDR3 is TGTGCCAGTACCATTGGACAGGCGAACACTGAAGCTTTCTTT.

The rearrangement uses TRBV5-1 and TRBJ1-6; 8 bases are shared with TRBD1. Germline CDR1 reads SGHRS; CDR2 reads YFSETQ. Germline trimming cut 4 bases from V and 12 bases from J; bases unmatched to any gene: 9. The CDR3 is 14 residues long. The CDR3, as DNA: TGCGCCAGCAGCCAGGACAGGGCCCACGGACCCCTCCACTTT. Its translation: CASSQDRAHGPLHF.

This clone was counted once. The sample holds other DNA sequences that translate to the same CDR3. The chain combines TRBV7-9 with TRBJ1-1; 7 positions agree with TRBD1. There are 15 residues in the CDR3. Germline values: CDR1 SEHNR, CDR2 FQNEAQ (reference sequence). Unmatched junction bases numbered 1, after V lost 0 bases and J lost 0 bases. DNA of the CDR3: TGTGCCAGCAGCTTAGCGGACAGGTTGAACACTGAAGCTTTCTTT. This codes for CASSLADRLNTEAFF.

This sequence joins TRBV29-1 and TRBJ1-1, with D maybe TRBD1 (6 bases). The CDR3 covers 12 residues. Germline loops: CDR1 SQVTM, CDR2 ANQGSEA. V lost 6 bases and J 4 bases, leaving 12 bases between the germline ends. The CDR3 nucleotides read TGCAGCGTCGAGAGGGGGTCCACTGAAGCTTTCTTT. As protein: CSVERGSTEAFF.

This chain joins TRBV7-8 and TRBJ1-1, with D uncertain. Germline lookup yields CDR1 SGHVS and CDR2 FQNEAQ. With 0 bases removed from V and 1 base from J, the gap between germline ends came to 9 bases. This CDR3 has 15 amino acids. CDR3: CASSLAMAGNTEAFF. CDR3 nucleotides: TGTGCCAGCAGCTTAGCGATGGCAGGGAACACTGAAGCTTTCTTT.

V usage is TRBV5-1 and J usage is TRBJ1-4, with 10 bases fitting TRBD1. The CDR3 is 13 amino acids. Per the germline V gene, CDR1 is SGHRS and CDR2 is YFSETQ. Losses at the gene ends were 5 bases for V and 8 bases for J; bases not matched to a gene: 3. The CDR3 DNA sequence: TGCGCCAGCAGAGGACAGGGGGAAGAAAAACTGTTTTTT. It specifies CASRGQGEEKLFF.

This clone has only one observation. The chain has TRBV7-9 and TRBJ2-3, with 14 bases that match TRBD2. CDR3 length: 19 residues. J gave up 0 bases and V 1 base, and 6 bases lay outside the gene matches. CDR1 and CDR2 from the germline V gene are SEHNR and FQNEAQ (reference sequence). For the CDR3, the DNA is TGTGCCAGCAGCTTAGTTCGACTAGCGGGGGGGCCTAGCACAGATACGCAGTATTTT. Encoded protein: CASSLVRLAGGPSTDTQYF.

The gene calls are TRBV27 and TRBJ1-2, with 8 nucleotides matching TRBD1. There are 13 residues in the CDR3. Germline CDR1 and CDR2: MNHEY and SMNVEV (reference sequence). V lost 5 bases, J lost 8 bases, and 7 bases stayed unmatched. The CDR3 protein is CASSPQGAWGYTF. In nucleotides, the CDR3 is TGTGCCAGCAGTCCTCAGGGGGCATGGGGCTACACCTTC.

In DNA, the CDR3 is TGTGCCAGCAGTCAGACAGGGCGGGATCAGCCCCAGCATTTT. Translating it yields CASSQTGRDQPQHF. The V and J genes are TRBV2 and TRBJ1-5; 7 bases match TRBD1. The CDR3 runs to 14 residues. V was clipped by 5 bases and J by 5 bases; unmatched bases: 6. Germline CDR1 SNHLY, CDR2 FYNNEI.

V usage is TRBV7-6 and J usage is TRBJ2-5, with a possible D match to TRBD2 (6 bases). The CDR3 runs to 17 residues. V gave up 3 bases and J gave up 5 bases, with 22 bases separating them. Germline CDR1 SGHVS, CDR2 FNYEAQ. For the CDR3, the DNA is TGTGCCAGCAGCTTTGGGGGAGCAGGGCTACGGGGGGAGACCCAGTACTTC. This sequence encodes CASSFGGAGLRGETQYF.

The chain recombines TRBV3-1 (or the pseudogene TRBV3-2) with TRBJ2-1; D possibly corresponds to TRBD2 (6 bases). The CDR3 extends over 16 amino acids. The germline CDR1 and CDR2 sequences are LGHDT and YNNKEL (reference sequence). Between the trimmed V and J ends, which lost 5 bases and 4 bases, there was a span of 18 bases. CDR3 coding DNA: TGTGCCAGCAGCTCCCCCCCCGGGAGTAGATACAATGAGCAGTTCTTC. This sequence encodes CASSSPPGSRYNEQFF.

The CDR3 DNA follows: TGTGCCAGTAGTATAGACGGGAACACTGAAGCTTTCTTT. Translated: CASSIDGNTEAFF. This chain joins TRBV19 and TRBJ1-1; D is ambiguous. The ends were cut back, 0 bases at V and 1 base at J, with 3 bases in the middle. The CDR3 length is 13 residues. Per germline, CDR1 LNHDA and CDR2 SQIVND (reference sequence).

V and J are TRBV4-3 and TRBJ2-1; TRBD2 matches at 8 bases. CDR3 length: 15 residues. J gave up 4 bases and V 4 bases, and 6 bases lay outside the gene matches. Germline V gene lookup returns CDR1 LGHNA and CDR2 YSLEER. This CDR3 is CASSLVAGTYNEQFF. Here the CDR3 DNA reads TGCGCCAGCAGCCTTGTAGCGGGAACTTACAATGAGCAGTTCTTC.

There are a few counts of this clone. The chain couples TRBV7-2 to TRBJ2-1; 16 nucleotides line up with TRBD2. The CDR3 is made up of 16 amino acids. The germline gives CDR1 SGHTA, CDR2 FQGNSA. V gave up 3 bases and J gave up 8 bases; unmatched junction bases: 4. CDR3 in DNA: TGTGCCAGCAGCTTGGGACTAGCGGGAGGGTCCGATGAGCAGTTCTTC. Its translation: CASSLGLAGGSDEQFF.

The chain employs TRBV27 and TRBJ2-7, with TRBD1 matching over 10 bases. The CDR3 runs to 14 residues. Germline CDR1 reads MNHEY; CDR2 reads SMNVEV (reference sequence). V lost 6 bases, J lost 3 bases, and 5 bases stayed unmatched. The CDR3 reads CASSRQGANYEQYF. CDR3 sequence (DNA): TGTGCCAGCAGCAGACAGGGGGCGAACTACGAGCAGTACTTC.

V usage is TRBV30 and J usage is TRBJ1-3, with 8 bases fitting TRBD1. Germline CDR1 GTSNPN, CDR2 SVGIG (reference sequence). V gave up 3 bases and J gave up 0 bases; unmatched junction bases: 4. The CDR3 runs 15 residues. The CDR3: CAWSSTGGSGNTIYF. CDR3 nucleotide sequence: TGTGCCTGGAGCAGTACAGGGGGCTCTGGAAACACCATATATTTT.